This TCR beta chain appears in the sequencing data of a study of CD8 T cells in Susac syndrome. This clonotype was detected only once. Random hexamers served to reverse transcribe roughly 0.45 to 1 ug RNA. TCRdb called the immunoSEQ multiplex PCR reads again in MiXCR, with one record for every CDR3 protein. The data hold 150,000 to 250,000 distinct CDR3 sequences, with more than 90% observed a single time. This sequence was found in a human donor with multiple sclerosis. The sequencing input was CD4+ T cells from PBMCs.

The CDR3: CSAIKGASDTEAFF. The CDR3, as DNA: TGCAGTGCTATCAAGGGGGCGTCGGACACTGAAGCTTTCTTT. V gene TRBV20-1 combines with J gene TRBJ1-1; 7 bases fit TRBD1. The CDR3 loop spans 14 amino acids. Germline CDR1 reads DFQATT; CDR2 reads SNEGSKA (reference sequence). V was clipped by 4 bases and J by 3 bases; unmatched bases: 8.